This T cell receptor (beta chain) was captured by sequencing in a study of tumor-infiltrating lymphocytes in primary liver carcinoma. In the study overall: In every tissue type, samples returned a similar yield of roughly 3.5 to 8 million productive TCRbeta reads.

Germline assignment: CDR1 SGHRS and CDR2 YFSETQ. CDR3 length: 15 amino acids. As regards this clonotype: Its antigen is not identified. At one end the junction does not follow the germline gene, possibly because of a read error.

General study results and limits: When set against blood, tumors had a significantly higher top-250-clone fraction (p = 0.039).

Extraction also yielded germline DNA, while blood RNA was obtained from unsorted whole blood. The researchers produced TCR beta cDNA from roughly 500 ng total RNA with a constant-region primer. The TCR beta library was amplified through three nested multiplex PCR rounds in a modified ARM-PCR procedure. TRBV1-TRBV30 forward primers and a C-beta reverse primer were used in the first two PCR rounds, which each ran for 9 to 10 cycles. TCRdb reanalysed the multiplex PCR reads using MiXCR and keeps one entry per CDR3 protein. The sample shows 320,000 or so distinct CDR3 sequences, 65% of them seen only once.

V and J are TRBV5-1 and TRBJ2-1; TRBD1 aligns across 8 bases. Material: peripheral blood. This sequence originates from a man aged 35 to 55 with primary liver carcinoma and hepatitis B virus infection. CDR3: CASSVRGPSYNEQFF. The CDR3, as DNA: TGTGCCAGCAGCGTCAGGGGGCCTTCCTACAATGAGCAGTTCTTC.